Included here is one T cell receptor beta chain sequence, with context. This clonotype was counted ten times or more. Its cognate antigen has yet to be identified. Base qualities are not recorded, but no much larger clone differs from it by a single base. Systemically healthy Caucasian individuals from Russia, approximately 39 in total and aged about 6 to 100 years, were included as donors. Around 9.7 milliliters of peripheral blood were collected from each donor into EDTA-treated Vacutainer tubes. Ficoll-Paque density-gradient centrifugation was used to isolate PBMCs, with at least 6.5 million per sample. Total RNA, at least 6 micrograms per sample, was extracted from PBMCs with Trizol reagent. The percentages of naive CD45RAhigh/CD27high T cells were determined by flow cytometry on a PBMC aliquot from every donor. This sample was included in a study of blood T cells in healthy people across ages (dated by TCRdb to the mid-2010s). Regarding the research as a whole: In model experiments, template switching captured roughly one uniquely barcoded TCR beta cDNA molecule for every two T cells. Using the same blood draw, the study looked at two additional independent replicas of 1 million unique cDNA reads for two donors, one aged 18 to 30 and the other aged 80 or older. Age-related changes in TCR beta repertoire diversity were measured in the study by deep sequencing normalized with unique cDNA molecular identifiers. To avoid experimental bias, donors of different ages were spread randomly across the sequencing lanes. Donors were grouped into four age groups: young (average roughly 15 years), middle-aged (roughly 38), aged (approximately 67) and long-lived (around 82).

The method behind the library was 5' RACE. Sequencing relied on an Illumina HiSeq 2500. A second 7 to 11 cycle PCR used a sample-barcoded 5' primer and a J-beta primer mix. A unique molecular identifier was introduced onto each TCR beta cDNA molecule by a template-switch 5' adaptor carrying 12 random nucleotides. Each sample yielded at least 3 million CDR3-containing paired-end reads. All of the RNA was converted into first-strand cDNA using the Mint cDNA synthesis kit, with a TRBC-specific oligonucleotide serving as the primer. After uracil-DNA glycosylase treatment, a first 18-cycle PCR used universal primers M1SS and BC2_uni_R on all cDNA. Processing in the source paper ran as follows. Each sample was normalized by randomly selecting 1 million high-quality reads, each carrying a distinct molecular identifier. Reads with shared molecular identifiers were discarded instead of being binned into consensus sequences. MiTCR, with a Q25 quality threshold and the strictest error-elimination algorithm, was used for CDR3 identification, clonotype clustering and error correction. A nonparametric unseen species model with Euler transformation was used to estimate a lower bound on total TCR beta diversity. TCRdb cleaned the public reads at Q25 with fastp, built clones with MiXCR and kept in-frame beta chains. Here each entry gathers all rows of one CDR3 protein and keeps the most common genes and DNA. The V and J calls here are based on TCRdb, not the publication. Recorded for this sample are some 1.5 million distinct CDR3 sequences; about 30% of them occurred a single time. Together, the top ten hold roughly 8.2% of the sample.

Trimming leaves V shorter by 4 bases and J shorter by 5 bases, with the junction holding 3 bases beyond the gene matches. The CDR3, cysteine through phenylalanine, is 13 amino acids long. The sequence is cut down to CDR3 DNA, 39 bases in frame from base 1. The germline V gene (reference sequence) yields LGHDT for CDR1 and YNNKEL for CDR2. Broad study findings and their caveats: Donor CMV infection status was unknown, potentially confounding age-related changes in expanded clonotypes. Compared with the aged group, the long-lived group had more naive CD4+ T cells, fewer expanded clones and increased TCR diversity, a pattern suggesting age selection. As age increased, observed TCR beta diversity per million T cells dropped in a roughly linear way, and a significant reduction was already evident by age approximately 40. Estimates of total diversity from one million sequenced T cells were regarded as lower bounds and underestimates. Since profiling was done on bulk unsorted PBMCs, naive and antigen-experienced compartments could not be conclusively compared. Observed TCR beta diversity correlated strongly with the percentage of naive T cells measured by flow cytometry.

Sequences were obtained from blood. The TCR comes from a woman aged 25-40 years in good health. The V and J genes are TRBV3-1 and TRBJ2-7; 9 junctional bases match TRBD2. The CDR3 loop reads CASSLLAGNEQYF. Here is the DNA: TGTGCCAGCAGCCTCCTAGCGGGAAACGAGCAGTACTTC.